The sequence of this T cell receptor beta chain was determined in a study of T cell repertoires in cytomegalovirus infection. The study's findings and limits: Identification of carriers of CMV plus the relevant HLA was performed using cumulative public TCR beta family frequency.

Between the trimmed V and J ends, which lost 5 bases and 5 bases, there was a span of 12 bases. Germline assignment: CDR1 SGHVS and CDR2 FNYEAQ. The CDR3 covers 13 residues. This clonotype was seen at least ten times. The antigen remains undetermined. Each CDR3 protein is one row after TCRdb ran MiXCR on the reads. The repertoire holds nearly 550,000 distinct CDR3 sequences, with 16% as singletons. The V call is TRBV7-6, the J call TRBJ1-2; a weak D match, TRBD1 (6 bases). This TCR was sampled from a human donor in good health (CMV status not recorded). Some clones in this sample may be carry-over from other donors' samples. Sequences were obtained from CD8+ T cells from PBMCs. In nucleotides, the CDR3 is TGTGCCAGCAGCCTGGACAGTATTTATGGCTACACCTTC. This codes for CASSLDSIYGYTF.